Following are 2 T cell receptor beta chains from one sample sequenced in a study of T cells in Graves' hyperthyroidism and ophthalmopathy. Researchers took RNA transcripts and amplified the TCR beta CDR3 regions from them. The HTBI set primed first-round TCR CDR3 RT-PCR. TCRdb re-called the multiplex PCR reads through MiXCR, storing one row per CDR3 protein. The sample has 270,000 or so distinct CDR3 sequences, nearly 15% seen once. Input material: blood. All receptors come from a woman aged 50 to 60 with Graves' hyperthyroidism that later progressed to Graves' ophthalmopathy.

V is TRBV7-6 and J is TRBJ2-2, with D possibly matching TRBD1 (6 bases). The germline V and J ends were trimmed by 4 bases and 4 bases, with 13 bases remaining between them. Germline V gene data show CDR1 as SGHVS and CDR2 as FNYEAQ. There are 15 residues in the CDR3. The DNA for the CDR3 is TGTGCCAGCAGCTATAATCTAGGGGGCACCGGGGAGCTGTTTTTT. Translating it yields CASSYNLGGTGELFF.

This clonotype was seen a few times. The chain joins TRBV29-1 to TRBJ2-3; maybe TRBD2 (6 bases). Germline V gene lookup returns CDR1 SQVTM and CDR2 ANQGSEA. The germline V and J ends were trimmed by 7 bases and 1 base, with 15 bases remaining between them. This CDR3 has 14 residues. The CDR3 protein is CSASLGTGTDTQYF. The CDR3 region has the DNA TGCAGCGCCTCGTTAGGGACTGGCACAGATACGCAGTATTTT.